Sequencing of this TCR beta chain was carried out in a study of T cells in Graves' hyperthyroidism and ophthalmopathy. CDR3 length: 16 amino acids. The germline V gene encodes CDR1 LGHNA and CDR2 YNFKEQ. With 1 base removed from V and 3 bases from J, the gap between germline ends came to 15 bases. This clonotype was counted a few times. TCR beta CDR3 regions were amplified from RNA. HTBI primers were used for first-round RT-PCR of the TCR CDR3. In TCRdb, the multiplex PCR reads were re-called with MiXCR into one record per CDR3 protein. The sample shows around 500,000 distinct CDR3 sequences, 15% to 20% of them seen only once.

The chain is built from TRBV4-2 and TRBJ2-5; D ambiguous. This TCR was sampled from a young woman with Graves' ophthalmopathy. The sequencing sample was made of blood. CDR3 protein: CASSQVGNSVKETQYF. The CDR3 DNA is TGTGCCAGCAGCCAAGTTGGTAACAGCGTAAAAGAGACCCAGTACTTC.